This is a list of T cell receptor beta chains from one sample in a study of cytomegalovirus exposure and HLA in healthy donors. Method: immunoSEQ multiplex PCR; TCRdb's copy keeps in-frame clones and lacks some. The sample yields some 200,000 clones, roughly 68% seen once. The source material was PBMCs. These receptors came from a woman aged 25 to 39 in good health and CMV-seronegative. The CDR3 runs from the conserved cysteine through the conserved F or W. The order of the fields is J gene, V gene, D gene, clone size, CDR3 protein, CDR3 DNA. A D gene is named only where the DNA matches it firmly. Clone sizes are given selectively: once, few, many, or a class where the clone is expanded.

TRBJ2-3 | TRBV2 | NA | NA | CASSEAVDTQYF | TGTGCCAGCAGTGAAGCCGTAGATACGCAGTATTTT
TRBJ1-6 | TRBV18 | NA | NA | CASSPSTRANSPLHF | TGTGCCAGCTCACCATCGACGCGGGCCAATTCACCCCTCCACTTT
TRBJ2-7 | TRBV19 | TRBD1 | NA | CASTLDRGSYEQYF | TGTGCCAGTACCCTGGACAGGGGGTCCTACGAGCAGTACTTC
TRBJ2-7 | TRBV7-9 | NA | NA | CASSLQSGVYEQYF | TGTGCCAGCAGCTTACAATCAGGGGTCTACGAGCAGTACTTC
TRBJ1-1 | TRBV12-5 | NA | NA | CASGLVQALSRENTEAFF | TGTGCTAGTGGTTTGGTACAGGCGTTAAGCAGGGAGAACACTGAAGCTTTCTTT
TRBJ1-1 | TRBV29-1 | TRBD1 | NA | CSTRTGGAEAFF | TGCAGCACCCGGACAGGGGGTGCTGAAGCTTTCTTT
TRBJ2-5 | TRBV9 | NA | NA | CASSVGPLETQYF | TGTGCCAGCAGCGTAGGGCCCCTAGAGACCCAGTACTTC
TRBJ2-7 | TRBV6-1 | NA | NA | CASRQAGAAYEQYF | TGTGCCAGCAGGCAAGCGGGTGCCGCCTACGAGCAGTACTTC
TRBJ1-5 | TRBV2 | TRBD1 | few | CASSPDRGSGNQPQHF | TGTGCCAGCAGTCCCGACAGGGGGTCGGGCAATCAGCCCCAGCATTTT
TRBJ2-1 | TRBV7-2 | NA | once | CASSLSRGEQFF | TGTGCCAGCAGCTTATCCCGGGGGGAGCAGTTCTTC
TRBJ2-5 | TRBV7-2 | NA | NA | CASSAHGTGETQYF | TGTGCCAGCAGCGCCCACGGGACTGGGGAGACCCAGTACTTC
TRBJ1-2 | TRBV2 | NA | NA | CASIGQSVYGYTF | TGTGCCAGCATCGGACAGTCCGTCTATGGCTACACCTTC
TRBJ1-2 | TRBV5-1 | TRBD1 | NA | CASSYEGTGGYYGYTF | TGCGCCAGCAGCTATGAAGGGACAGGGGGGTACTATGGCTACACCTTC
TRBJ2-3 | TRBV7-9 | TRBD2 | few | CASSLGLAERDTQYF | TGTGCCAGCAGCTTAGGGCTAGCGGAGAGAGATACGCAGTATTTT
TRBJ1-2 | TRBV7-2 | TRBD1 | few | CASSSGLQGEGYGYTF | TGTGCCAGCAGCTCAGGACTACAGGGGGAAGGCTATGGCTACACCTTC
TRBJ2-3 | TRBV6-4 | TRBD2 | once | CASSSSGGGSDTQYF | TGTGCCAGCAGTTCTAGCGGGGGGGGGTCAGATACGCAGTATTTT
TRBJ2-1 | TRBV6-4 | TRBD2 | NA | CASSDGASGGTKQFF | TGTGCCAGCAGTGACGGGGCTAGCGGGGGGACCAAGCAGTTCTTC
TRBJ2-7 | TRBV5-6 | TRBD1 | NA | CASSTGTGDAREQYF | TGTGCCAGCAGCACCGGGACAGGGGATGCTCGGGAGCAGTACTTC
TRBJ1-4 | TRBV11-2 | TRBD1 | NA | CASSPRVGQGRKLFF | TGTGCCAGCAGCCCCCGGGTGGGACAGGGACGGAAACTGTTTTTT
TRBJ1-2 | TRBV29-1 | TRBD1 | NA | CSASGGQFYGYTF | TGCAGCGCCTCCGGGGGACAGTTCTATGGCTACACCTTC
TRBJ2-2 | TRBV10-3 | TRBD2 | NA | CAIRPGGSIGELFF | TGTGCCATCCGTCCGGGAGGGTCCATCGGGGAGCTGTTTTTT
TRBJ2-7 | TRBV7-2 | NA | NA | CASSLAYVSYEQYF | TGTGCCAGCAGCTTAGCATATGTTTCCTACGAGCAGTACTTC
TRBJ2-7 | TRBV7-2 | NA | NA | CASSGALSYEQYF | TGTGCCAGCTCAGGGGCCCTAAGCTACGAGCAGTACTTC
TRBJ2-3 | TRBV6-4 | TRBD2 | NA | CASTQIAGGTDTQYF | TGTGCCAGCACACAAATAGCGGGAGGTACAGATACGCAGTATTTT
TRBJ2-3 | TRBV6-4 | TRBD2 | NA | CASSDGASGAGTDTQYF | TGTGCCAGCAGTGACGGGGCTAGCGGGGCCGGCACAGATACGCAGTATTTT
TRBJ1-2 | TRBV5-4 | NA | NA | CASSLVSVNYGYTF | TGTGCCAGCAGCTTGGTTAGCGTTAACTATGGCTACACCTTC
TRBJ2-7 | TRBV30 | TRBD1 | NA | CASDRAYEQYF | TGTGCCTCTGACAGGGCCTACGAGCAGTACTTC
TRBJ2-3 | TRBV21-1 | NA | few | CASSLRPHLWPTDTQYF | TGTGCCAGCAGCCTCCGCCCCCATCTCTGGCCCACAGATACGCAGTATTTT
TRBJ2-7 | TRBV7-9 | TRBD1 | NA | CASSRDRRSYEQYF | TGTGCCAGCAGTCGGGACAGACGCTCCTACGAGCAGTACTTC
TRBJ1-6 | TRBV7-9 | NA | NA | CASSLVNIGGSLHF | TGTGCCAGCAGCTTAGTTAACATCGGCGGGTCCCTCCACTTT
TRBJ1-2 | TRBV27 | NA | NA | CASSNSRYGYTF | TGTGCCAGCAGTAACAGCCGCTATGGCTACACCTTC
TRBJ1-2 | TRBV30 | NA | NA | CAWSVALPYGYTF | TGTGCCTGGAGTGTAGCCCTACCTTATGGCTACACCTTC
TRBJ1-6 | TRBV27 | TRBD1 | few | CASSVTGTGPNSPLHF | TGTGCCAGCAGTGTTACCGGGACAGGCCCGAATTCACCCCTCCACTTT
TRBJ1-5 | TRBV4-1 | TRBD1 | NA | CASSQDSTGGQPQHF | TGCGCCAGCAGCCAAGATTCTACAGGGGGCCAGCCCCAGCATTTT
TRBJ2-2 | TRBV7-9 | NA | once | CASSMGLKNTGELFF | TGTGCCAGCAGCATGGGACTGAAGAACACCGGGGAGCTGTTTTTT
TRBJ1-6 | TRBV2 | TRBD1 | NA | CASSGQGTSPLHF | TGTGCCAGCAGTGGACAGGGGACCTCACCCCTCCACTTT
TRBJ1-2 | TRBV6-6 | NA | NA | CASSYSGLIYGYTF | TGTGCCAGCAGTTACTCAGGACTGATCTATGGCTACACCTTC
TRBJ2-3 | TRBV7-3 | NA | few | CASSLKDSAWGDGTQYF | TGTGCCAGCAGCTTAAAAGACTCGGCGTGGGGCGATGGTACGCAGTATTTT
TRBJ1-3 | TRBV6-6 | NA | few | CASSFSDRRSGNTIYF | TGTGCCAGCAGTTTTTCCGACAGGCGCTCTGGAAACACCATATATTTT
TRBJ1-2 | TRBV15 | NA | NA | CATSRDAPGDYGYTF | TGTGCCACCAGCAGAGATGCCCCGGGAGACTATGGCTACACCTTC
TRBJ2-1 | TRBV7-3 | TRBD1 | NA | CASSSRGTGPLNEQFF | TGTGCCAGCAGCTCCCGCGGGACAGGGCCCCTTAATGAGCAGTTCTTC